This is a list of T cell receptor beta chains from one sample in a study of blood T cell repertoires in COVID-19. Method: immunoSEQ multiplex PCR; TCRdb's copy keeps in-frame clones and lacks some. The sample has fewer than 35,000 clones, 90% seen once; the top ten hold roughly 1.6%. The sample was peripheral blood. These receptors were taken from a man aged 60 to 75 with active COVID-19. Both conserved end residues are part of each CDR3. The order of the fields is V gene, clone size, J gene, D gene, CDR3 protein, CDR3 DNA. D genes are given only for firm matches. Rows give clone size only sometimes, using once, few, many, or a class for an expanded clone.

v_call: TRBV30; clone_size: -; j_call: TRBJ2-7; d_call: TRBD1; cdr3_aa: CAWSGTGSGEQYF; cdr3_nt: TGTGCCTGGAGTGGGACAGGGTCGGGCGAGCAGTACTTC
v_call: TRBV4-1; clone_size: -; j_call: TRBJ1-6; d_call: TRBD1; cdr3_aa: CASSPRQGAYNSPLHF; cdr3_nt: TGCGCCAGCAGCCCCAGACAGGGCGCCTATAATTCACCCCTCCACTTT
v_call: TRBV11-2; clone_size: -; j_call: TRBJ1-2; d_call: TRBD1; cdr3_aa: CASSITGAAGQDGYTF; cdr3_nt: TGTGCCAGCAGCATTACAGGGGCAGCAGGGCAGGATGGCTACACCTTC
v_call: TRBV21-1; clone_size: once; j_call: TRBJ2-1; d_call: -; cdr3_aa: CASSKSPEEHSFPTYNEQFF; cdr3_nt: TGTGCCAGCAGCAAATCCCCGGAAGAACATAGTTTCCCGACATACAATGAGCAGTTCTTC
v_call: TRBV5-4; clone_size: -; j_call: TRBJ2-5; d_call: TRBD2; cdr3_aa: CASSLEDWGGKTQYF; cdr3_nt: TGTGCCAGCAGCTTGGAAGATTGGGGGGGAAAGACCCAGTACTTC
v_call: TRBV19; clone_size: -; j_call: TRBJ2-3; d_call: -; cdr3_aa: CASSPASWRTDTQYF; cdr3_nt: TGTGCCAGTAGTCCAGCTAGCTGGCGCACAGATACGCAGTATTTT
v_call: TRBV5-6; clone_size: -; j_call: TRBJ2-7; d_call: -; cdr3_aa: CASSLTGDLYEQYF; cdr3_nt: TGTGCCAGCAGCTTGACAGGGGACTTGTACGAGCAGTACTTC
v_call: TRBV6-5; clone_size: -; j_call: TRBJ2-7; d_call: TRBD1; cdr3_aa: CASSYGTGTYEQYF; cdr3_nt: TGTGCCAGCAGTTACGGGACAGGGACCTACGAGCAGTACTTC
v_call: TRBV28; clone_size: -; j_call: TRBJ1-1; d_call: -; cdr3_aa: CASISGSPEAFF; cdr3_nt: TGTGCCAGCATTTCAGGGTCCCCTGAAGCTTTCTTT
v_call: TRBV7-9; clone_size: -; j_call: TRBJ1-4; d_call: TRBD1; cdr3_aa: CASSLTGGRTGEKLFF; cdr3_nt: TGTGCCAGCAGCCTAACAGGGGGAAGGACTGGTGAAAAACTGTTTTTT
v_call: TRBV29-1; clone_size: -; j_call: TRBJ2-5; d_call: TRBD2; cdr3_aa: CSAERAGDYGETQYF; cdr3_nt: TGCAGCGCCGAACGGGCGGGGGACTACGGGGAGACCCAGTACTTC
v_call: TRBV21-1; clone_size: -; j_call: TRBJ2-7; d_call: -; cdr3_aa: CASSRQGCEQYF; cdr3_nt: TGTGCCAGCAGTCGACAGGGTTGCGAGCAGTACTTC
v_call: TRBV3-1/TRBV3-2; clone_size: -; j_call: TRBJ2-7; d_call: TRBD2; cdr3_aa: CASSQAPSSGFYEQYF; cdr3_nt: TGTGCCAGCAGCCAAGCTCCGTCTAGCGGATTCTACGAGCAGTACTTC
v_call: TRBV7-8; clone_size: -; j_call: TRBJ2-5; d_call: -; cdr3_aa: CASSFNSGGPETQYF; cdr3_nt: TGTGCCAGCAGCTTTAATTCGGGGGGCCCGGAGACCCAGTACTTC
v_call: TRBV15; clone_size: -; j_call: TRBJ2-4; d_call: -; cdr3_aa: CATASRGAKNIQYF; cdr3_nt: TGTGCCACCGCCAGCAGGGGAGCCAAAAACATTCAGTACTTC
v_call: TRBV15; clone_size: -; j_call: TRBJ1-5; d_call: -; cdr3_aa: CATSRERGSGNSNQPQHF; cdr3_nt: TGTGCCACCAGCAGAGAACGCGGCTCGGGGAATAGCAATCAGCCCCAGCATTTT
v_call: TRBV2; clone_size: -; j_call: TRBJ1-1; d_call: -; cdr3_aa: CAGAREGGTEAFF; cdr3_nt: TGTGCCGGGGCCCGGGAGGGTGGGACTGAAGCTTTCTTT
v_call: TRBV29-1; clone_size: -; j_call: TRBJ1-2; d_call: TRBD1; cdr3_aa: CSVTTGSDGYTF; cdr3_nt: TGCAGCGTCACGACAGGGAGTGATGGCTACACCTTC
v_call: TRBV7-9; clone_size: once; j_call: TRBJ2-5; d_call: TRBD2; cdr3_aa: CASSDGGTSGETQYF; cdr3_nt: TGTGCCAGCAGCGACGGCGGGACTAGCGGGGAGACCCAGTACTTC
v_call: TRBV18; clone_size: -; j_call: TRBJ1-2; d_call: TRBD1; cdr3_aa: CASSPRGGTANYGYTF; cdr3_nt: TGTGCCAGCTCACCACGAGGGGGCACGGCTAACTATGGCTACACCTTC
v_call: TRBV5-1; clone_size: -; j_call: TRBJ2-2; d_call: -; cdr3_aa: CASNSRREPGELFF; cdr3_nt: TGCGCCAGCAACTCCCGTCGGGAGCCCGGGGAGCTGTTTTTT
v_call: TRBV19; clone_size: -; j_call: TRBJ1-1; d_call: -; cdr3_aa: CASSMGAGRRNTEAFF; cdr3_nt: TGTGCCAGTAGTATGGGGGCAGGGCGGAGGAACACTGAAGCTTTCTTT
v_call: TRBV6-1; clone_size: -; j_call: TRBJ1-4; d_call: -; cdr3_aa: CASSATWAGMANEKLFF; cdr3_nt: TGTGCCAGCAGTGCAACTTGGGCGGGGATGGCTAATGAAAAACTGTTTTTT
v_call: TRBV27; clone_size: -; j_call: TRBJ1-5; d_call: -; cdr3_aa: CASSLVGARKNSNQPQHF; cdr3_nt: TGTGCCAGCAGTTTAGTGGGGGCGCGGAAAAATAGCAATCAGCCCCAGCATTTT
v_call: TRBV4-1; clone_size: -; j_call: TRBJ1-4; d_call: -; cdr3_aa: CASSQVVPNEKLFF; cdr3_nt: TGCGCCAGCAGCCAAGTAGTGCCTAATGAAAAACTGTTTTTT
v_call: TRBV9; clone_size: -; j_call: TRBJ2-2; d_call: TRBD2; cdr3_aa: CASSVVGGTTGELFF; cdr3_nt: TGTGCCAGCAGCGTAGTCGGGGGGACCACCGGGGAGCTGTTTTTT
v_call: TRBV6-5; clone_size: -; j_call: TRBJ2-3; d_call: TRBD1; cdr3_aa: CASRERQGSTDTQYF; cdr3_nt: TGTGCCAGCAGGGAGCGACAGGGTTCCACAGATACGCAGTATTTT
v_call: TRBV5-6; clone_size: -; j_call: TRBJ2-7; d_call: -; cdr3_aa: CASSILQGYEQYF; cdr3_nt: TGTGCCAGCAGCATATTACAGGGCTACGAGCAGTACTTC
v_call: TRBV15; clone_size: -; j_call: TRBJ1-1; d_call: TRBD1; cdr3_aa: CATSVRPGQGGAEAFF; cdr3_nt: TGTGCCACCAGCGTGAGACCGGGACAGGGAGGCGCTGAAGCTTTCTTT
v_call: TRBV28; clone_size: -; j_call: TRBJ2-7; d_call: -; cdr3_aa: CASSPGERRAAYEQYF; cdr3_nt: TGTGCCAGCAGCCCCGGAGAGAGGCGGGCCGCCTACGAGCAGTACTTC
v_call: TRBV19; clone_size: -; j_call: TRBJ1-1; d_call: -; cdr3_aa: CASSANWPGNTEAFF; cdr3_nt: TGTGCCAGTAGTGCCAATTGGCCGGGGAACACTGAAGCTTTCTTT
v_call: TRBV7-2; clone_size: -; j_call: TRBJ2-1; d_call: TRBD2; cdr3_aa: CASSPSGGAYNEQFF; cdr3_nt: TGTGCCAGCAGCCCGAGCGGGGGGGCCTACAATGAGCAGTTCTTC
v_call: TRBV24-1; clone_size: -; j_call: TRBJ1-5; d_call: -; cdr3_aa: CATSDRQGNGQPQHF; cdr3_nt: TGTGCCACCAGTGATCGGCAGGGCAATGGGCAGCCCCAGCATTTT
v_call: TRBV29-1; clone_size: once; j_call: TRBJ1-2; d_call: -; cdr3_aa: CSVATGVRGYTF; cdr3_nt: TGCAGCGTTGCCACGGGGGTCCGAGGCTACACCTTC
v_call: TRBV18; clone_size: -; j_call: TRBJ2-2; d_call: TRBD2; cdr3_aa: CASSPFSGRTGELFF; cdr3_nt: TGTGCCAGCTCACCTTTTAGCGGGAGGACCGGGGAGCTGTTTTTT
v_call: TRBV9; clone_size: -; j_call: TRBJ1-1; d_call: -; cdr3_aa: CASTEGGGNTEAFF; cdr3_nt: TGTGCCAGCACCGAAGGGGGGGGGAACACTGAAGCTTTCTTT
v_call: TRBV6-5; clone_size: once; j_call: TRBJ2-2; d_call: -; cdr3_aa: CASNPRAGNTGELFF; cdr3_nt: TGTGCCAGCAACCCCCGAGCGGGGAACACCGGGGAGCTGTTTTTT
v_call: TRBV5-1; clone_size: -; j_call: TRBJ1-4; d_call: -; cdr3_aa: CASRRDVELFF; cdr3_nt: TGCGCCAGCAGACGGGATGTCGAACTGTTTTTT
v_call: TRBV7-9; clone_size: -; j_call: TRBJ2-7; d_call: TRBD2; cdr3_aa: CASSGSGGNYEQYF; cdr3_nt: TGTGCCAGCAGCGGTAGCGGGGGAAACTACGAGCAGTACTTC
v_call: TRBV9; clone_size: once; j_call: TRBJ1-6; d_call: -; cdr3_aa: CASSVELRQADNSPLHF; cdr3_nt: TGTGCCAGCAGCGTAGAACTCCGACAGGCAGATAATTCACCCCTCCACTTT